The 26 T cell receptor beta chains reported below all come from one sample, sequenced in a study of beta chain features in type 1 diabetes. Which antigens these TCRs recognize remains unknown. Whole-study findings and limits: Within each of all four CD4+ subsets, Type 1 diabetes patients had TCRB CDR3s that were moderately but significantly shorter.

The sequenced template was cDNA made from the entire isolated RNA. The protocol was immunoSEQ multiplex PCR, while the TCRdb copy is restricted to in-frame clones and leaves out a portion. The sample lists 200,000 to 300,000 clones, about 11% occurring once. Material for sequencing was naive CD4+ T cells from blood. These receptors were collected from a young man with type 1 diabetes.

Note on this clone: In the same sample, other DNA sequences code for this CDR3. The chain joins TRBV2 to TRBJ2-5, with TRBD2 matching 8 bases. The CDR3 has 13 amino acids. The trim removed 5 bases at V and 3 bases at J, leaving 2 bases unmatched. Germline CDR1 SNHLY, CDR2 FYNNEI. The CDR3 DNA follows: TGTGCCAGCAGTCGGGGGGGTGAAGAGACCCAGTACTTC. Translated: CASSRGGEETQYF.

The chain uses TRBV29-1 and TRBJ2-5; D is perhaps TRBD1 (5 bases). Trimming cost V 8 bases and J 5 bases, with 12 bases left between them. The CDR3 runs 11 residues. Germline assignment: CDR1 SQVTM and CDR2 ANQGSEA. CDR3 loop: CSLGSGETQYF. The CDR3 nucleotides are TGCAGCCTAGGGTCAGGGGAGACCCAGTACTTC. Full variable domain (outside the CDR3, taken from reference TRBV29-1 and TRBJ2-5): SAVISQKPSRDICQRGTSLTIQCQVDSQVTMMFWYRQQPGQSLTLIATANQGSEATYESGFVIDKFPISRPNLTFSTLTVSNMSPEDSSIYLCSLGSGETQYFGPGTRLLVL.

The V and J genes are TRBV7-3 and TRBJ1-6; 8 nucleotides align to TRBD1. The length of the CDR3 is 15 residues. V dropped 1 base and J dropped 10; count of bases not matched to a gene: 6. The germline V gene encodes CDR1 SGHTA and CDR2 FQGTGA. The DNA of the CDR3 is TGTGCCAGCAGCTTAAGACAGGGGAGTCACTCACCCCTCCACTTT. Its protein product is CASSLRQGSHSPLHF. The variable domain in full, completed from reference TRBV7-3 and TRBJ1-6, reads GAGVSQTPSNKVTEKGKYVELRCDPISGHTALYWYRQSLGQGPEFLIYFQGTGAADDSGLPNDRFFAVRPEGSVSTLKIQRTERGDSAVYLCASSLRQGSHSPLHFGNGTRLTVT.

The chain combines TRBV4-1 with TRBJ1-5, with no clear D. The V end was cut by 4 bases, the J end by 7 bases, with 14 bases between. The length of the CDR3 is 14 residues. The germline gives CDR1 MGHRA, CDR2 YSYEKL. CDR3 DNA: TGCGCCAGCAGCCCCACAATTGCCCGACAGCCCCAGCATTTT. Translated: CASSPTIARQPQHF.

The sample holds a few counts of this clone. In nucleotides, the CDR3 is TGCAGCGTTCTCTTATACACTGAAGCTTTCTTT. This encodes CSVLLYTEAFF. V and J are TRBV29-1 and TRBJ1-1; no firm D call. Trimming took off 5 bases at V and 3 bases at J, with 7 bases between the two ends. The germline V gene has CDR1 SQVTM and CDR2 ANQGSEA. The CDR3 totals 11 residues.

The genes are TRBV10-3 and TRBJ2-7; 9 nucleotides agree with TRBD1. CDR3 length: 17 residues. Per the germline V gene, CDR1 is ENHRY and CDR2 is SYGVKD. With V trimmed by 2 bases and J by 7 bases, 15 bases remained unmatched. The CDR3 sequence is CAISETLPGQGLDEQYF. The CDR3 DNA is TGTGCCATCAGTGAGACCCTCCCGGGACAGGGTTTAGATGAGCAGTACTTC.

This clone was seen a few times. The chain uses TRBV6-6 and TRBJ2-1; 9 bases match TRBD2. The CDR3 extends over 13 amino acids. Germline values: CDR1 MNHNY, CDR2 SVGAGI (reference sequence). Germline trimming cut 6 bases from V and 6 bases from J; bases unmatched to any gene: 3. The CDR3 loop is CASRAGGVNEQFF. In DNA, the CDR3 is TGTGCCAGCAGGGCGGGAGGGGTCAATGAGCAGTTCTTC.

In the case of this clone: Without the conserved terminal phenylalanine or tryptophan, this CDR3 likely stems from a read error. The DNA is left out, because the CDR3 cannot be placed on it with certainty; the CDR3 is given as TCRdb lists it. This chain connects TRBV28 to TRBJ1-1. The CDR3 is 12 residues long, counting both termini. Germline V gene data show CDR1 as MDHEN and CDR2 as SYDVKM. This CDR3 reads CASSLGVRGIVC.

This clone showed up just a few times. This rearrangement joins TRBV11-2 to TRBJ2-1; TRBD1 is a possible D gene (5 bases). The CDR3 is 14 residues long. Germline CDR1 reads SGHAT; CDR2 reads FQNNGV. Trimming took 4 bases from V and 8 from J, leaving 15 bases between them. CDR3 DNA sequence: TGTGCCAGCAGCTCGGGTGGCTGGGGCGATGAGCAGTTCTTC. It encodes CASSSGGWGDEQFF.

The table lists this clone with a few counts. This sequence joins TRBV19 and TRBJ1-5; D is unclear. From germline, CDR1 is LNHDA and CDR2 SQIVND (reference sequence). Trimming pared 4 bases from V and 2 bases from J, leaving 12 bases between. The CDR3 consists of 15 residues. Here the CDR3 DNA reads TGTGCCAGTAGTAGAGGACTTAGGGGCAATCAGCCCCAGCATTTT. Residues: CASSRGLRGNQPQHF.

V and J are TRBV4-3 and TRBJ2-7, with D possibly TRBD2 on 5 matching bases. The CDR3 has 14 residues. Germline CDR1 is LGHNA and CDR2 is YSLEER. V was trimmed by 0 bases and J by 3 bases, leaving 9 bases between them. As DNA, the CDR3 is TGCGCCAGCAGCCAAGATATTGGACTCTACGAGCAGTACTTC. As protein: CASSQDIGLYEQYF.

V is TRBV7-8 and J is TRBJ2-3; D is perhaps TRBD2 (7 bases). V lost 5 bases and J lost 1, with 13 bases in between. The CDR3 totals 15 residues. Germline values: CDR1 SGHVS, CDR2 FQNEAQ. CDR3 loop: CASSRLGGRTDTQYF. The CDR3, as DNA: TGTGCCAGCAGCCGATTGGGGGGGCGCACAGATACGCAGTATTTT.

The chain recombines TRBV7-2 with TRBJ2-4; tentative D call: TRBD2 (5 bases). The V end lost 4 bases, the J end lost 5 bases, and 15 bases lay between the germline ends. This CDR3 is 15 amino acids long. In germline, CDR1 is SGHTA, CDR2 FQGNSA. The CDR3 spells CASSYLGLGENIQYF. The CDR3, as DNA: TGTGCCAGCAGCTACCTAGGACTCGGGGAAAACATTCAGTACTTC.

A few counts support this clone. The gene calls are TRBV19 and TRBJ2-7; TRBD2 aligns across 8 bases. Germline trimming cut 7 bases from V and 2 bases from J; bases unmatched to any gene: 7. CDR1 and CDR2 (germline): LNHDA, SQIVND (reference sequence). This CDR3 has 14 residues. CDR3 nucleotides: TGTGCCAGTACCACCTCGGGGGGGGCCTACGAGCAGTACTTC. Its protein product is CASTTSGGAYEQYF.

This sequence joins TRBV9 and TRBJ1-3, with D tentatively TRBD1 (6 bases). From germline, CDR1 is SGDLS and CDR2 YYNGEE. The CDR3 sequence is 17 residues long. V was trimmed by 3 bases and J by 1 base, leaving 17 bases between them. CDR3 nucleotide sequence: TGTGCCAGCAGCGCCCTTCGGACAGCCGATTCTGGAAACACCATATATTTT. Translated: CASSALRTADSGNTIYF.

The chain recombines TRBV7-2 with TRBJ2-7; D may be TRBD1 (6 bases). The CDR3 has 14 amino acids. Germline lookup yields CDR1 SGHTA and CDR2 FQGNSA. Trimming shortened V by 0 bases and J by 6 bases, and 12 bases separated the two germline ends. The CDR3 DNA reads TGTGCCAGCAGCTTAGCGATGATACAGGGCGAGCAGTACTTC. Its translation: CASSLAMIQGEQYF.

In its sample, this clone was seen a few times. The chain couples TRBV19 to TRBJ2-4; TRBD2 agrees at 12 bases. The junction had 8 bases not matched to a gene; V was cut back by 3 bases and J by 8 bases. The CDR3 contains 16 residues. Germline CDR1 and CDR2: LNHDA and SQIVND (reference sequence). The CDR3 is CASSMSSGGAAYIQYF. For the CDR3, the DNA is TGTGCCAGTAGTATGTCTAGCGGGGGGGCGGCGTACATTCAGTACTTC.

This clone was observed a handful of times. The chain joins TRBV7-9 to TRBJ1-3; D call uncertain. CDR1 SEHNR and CDR2 FQNEAQ come from the germline V gene (reference sequence). V dropped 3 bases and J dropped 2 bases, with 5 bases sitting between them. The CDR3 is 13 amino acids. The chain's CDR3 is CASSFGAGNTIYF. DNA of the CDR3: TGTGCCAGCAGCTTCGGGGCTGGAAACACCATATATTTT.

The CDR3 DNA follows: TGTGCCACCAGCAGAGGACAGGGCATGGGGGAGCAGTACTTC. It translates to CATSRGQGMGEQYF. The chain joins TRBV15 to TRBJ2-7; TRBD1 aligns across 7 bases. Looked up from germline, CDR1 is LNHNV and CDR2 is YYDKDF (reference sequence). J lost 7 bases, V lost 1 base, and 7 bases had no gene match. The CDR3 contains 14 residues.

This chain uses TRBV11-2 with TRBJ1-2, with D unclear. Germline CDR1 and CDR2: SGHAT and FQNNGV. The CDR3 extends over 15 amino acids. With 0 bases removed from V and 4 bases from J, the gap between germline ends came to 12 bases. The CDR3, as DNA: TGTGCCAGCAGCTTAGATCTTCTGATACTCTATGGCTACACCTTC. Its protein product is CASSLDLLILYGYTF.

The chain couples TRBV6-6 to TRBJ2-1, with TRBD2 matching over 8 bases. Per germline, CDR1 MNHNY and CDR2 SVGAGI (reference sequence). Trimming cost V 11 bases and J 0 bases; bases outside gene matches: 6. The CDR3 covers 14 residues. The CDR3 bases are TGTGCCGGTCGCGGGGGGCCCTCCTACAATGAGCAGTTCTTC. This encodes CAGRGGPSYNEQFF.

The chain carries TRBV29-1 and TRBJ1-6, with a possible D match to TRBD1 (6 bases). There are 13 residues in the CDR3. V was trimmed by 6 bases and J by 7 bases, leaving 13 bases between them. Germline V lookup: CDR1 SQVTM, CDR2 ANQGSEA. This CDR3 reads CSVRWDTNSPLHF. CDR3 sequence (DNA): TGCAGCGTGAGGTGGGACACGAATTCACCCCTCCACTTT.

This clone was seen a handful of times. The V and J genes are TRBV4-2 and TRBJ1-2; the match to TRBD1 covers 9 bases. Germline values: CDR1 LGHNA, CDR2 YNFKEQ. The CDR3 has 15 residues. Trimming removed 1 base from V and 6 bases from J; junction bases left unmatched: 6. The CDR3 DNA is TGTGCCAGCAGCCAAGGGGGGGACAGGGATGATGGCTACACCTTC. Amino acid sequence: CASSQGGDRDDGYTF.

The CDR3 region has the DNA TGTGCCAGCAGCTTACCAGGGCGAGACACCGGGGAGCTGTTTTTT. Translated: CASSLPGRDTGELFF. The chain links TRBV7-9 to TRBJ2-2; a possible D gene is TRBD1 (5 bases). This CDR3 contains 15 residues. Germline assignment: CDR1 SEHNR and CDR2 FQNEAQ (reference sequence). Trimming pared 2 bases from V and 3 bases from J, leaving 10 bases between.

This clone was seen a few times. This chain uses TRBV5-1 with TRBJ2-3; 10 positions match TRBD1. Germline V CDR1 and CDR2: SGHRS, YFSETQ. The CDR3 sequence is 14 residues long. Trimming removed 3 bases from V and 4 bases from J; junction bases left unmatched: 2. For the CDR3, the DNA is TGCGCCAGCAGCTCAGGACAGGGGGCAGATACGCAGTATTTT. Protein product: CASSSGQGADTQYF. Full variable domain (missing parts from reference TRBV5-1 and TRBJ2-3): KAGVTQTPRYLIKTRGQQVTLSCSPISGHRSVSWYQQTPGQGLQFLFEYFSETQRNKGNFPGRFSGRQFSNSRSEMNVSTLELGDSALYLCASSSGQGADTQYFGPGTRLTVL.

The chain uses TRBV27 and TRBJ2-5, with TRBD2 identical over 8 bases. CDR1 is MNHEY, CDR2 SMNVEV, per germline (reference sequence). The CDR3 runs 14 residues. J lost 7 bases, V lost 6 bases, and 10 bases had no gene match. The CDR3 DNA reads TGTGCCAGCAGCCAGTCGGGGGGGCTAGTGACCCAGTACTTC. Translated: CASSQSGGLVTQYF.